What follows is one T cell receptor beta chain and its context. Antigen: not known. These data are taken from a study of cytomegalovirus exposure and HLA in healthy donors. Across the study: About 80 million unique TCR sequences came from HLA-typed donors in an early release. Study outcomes and limitations: CMV serostatus was the sole immune exposure data available. It was reportedly the case that the classifier diagnosed cytomegalovirus status with high specificity and sensitivity.

The CDR3 consists of 17 residues. In germline, CDR1 is SEHNR, CDR2 FQNEAQ (reference sequence). Trimming took 4 bases from V and 0 from J, leaving 16 bases between them. The PCR contained 60 Vbeta and 13 Jbeta primers. Generated by immunoSEQ multiplex PCR, the TCRdb table keeps only in-frame clones and is missing some. The sample carries more than 85,000 clones, about 74% recorded once. The source is a woman under 30 in good health and CMV-seropositive. The sequencing sample was made of PBMCs. The chain couples TRBV7-9 to TRBJ2-1; possible D gene TRBD1, 7 bases. Written as DNA, the CDR3 is TGTGCCAGCAGCTCGGAGGGGGCAGGGATCTCCTACAATGAGCAGTTCTTC. It yields the protein CASSSEGAGISYNEQFF. Full variable domain (rest looked up from reference TRBV7-9 and TRBJ2-1): DTGVSQNPRHKITKRGQNVTFRCDPISEHNRLYWYRQTLGQGPEFLTYFQNEAQLEKSRLLSDRFSAERPKGSFSTLEIQRTEQGDSAMYLCASSSEGAGISYNEQFFGPGTRLTVL.